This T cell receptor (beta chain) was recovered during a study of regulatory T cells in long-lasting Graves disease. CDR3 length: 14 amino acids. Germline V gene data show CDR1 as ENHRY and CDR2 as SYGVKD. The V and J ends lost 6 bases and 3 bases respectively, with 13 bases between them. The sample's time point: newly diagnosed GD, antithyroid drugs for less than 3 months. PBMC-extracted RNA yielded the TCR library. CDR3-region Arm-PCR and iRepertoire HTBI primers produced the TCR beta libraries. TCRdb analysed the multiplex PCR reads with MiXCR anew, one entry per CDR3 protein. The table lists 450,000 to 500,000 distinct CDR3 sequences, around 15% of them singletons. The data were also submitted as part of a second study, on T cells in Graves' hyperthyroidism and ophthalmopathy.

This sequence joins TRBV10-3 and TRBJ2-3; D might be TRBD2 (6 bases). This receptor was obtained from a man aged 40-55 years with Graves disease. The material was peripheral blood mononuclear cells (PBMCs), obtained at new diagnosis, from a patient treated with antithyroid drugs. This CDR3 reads CAIRGELATDTQYF. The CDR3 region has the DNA TGTGCCATCAGGGGGGAACTAGCAACAGATACGCAGTATTTT.